What follows are 2 T cell receptor beta chains derived from one specimen sequenced in a study of response to subunit inactivated influenza vaccine. TCRdb itself ran the RT-PCR reads through MiXCR, one entry per CDR3 protein. The top ten clones hold roughly 12% of a sample with about 160,000 distinct CDR3 sequences, under 13% of them seen once. The sequencing used non-naive T cells sorted from PBMCs, collected about 40 days after vaccination. These receptors all come from a man aged 45-60 years who received an inactivated influenza vaccine.

This clonotype was seen a handful of times. The chain employs TRBV28 and TRBJ2-7; the match to TRBD1 covers 9 bases. This CDR3 has 14 amino acids. Germline V CDR1 and CDR2: MDHEN, SYDVKM. With 6 bases clipped from V and 0 bases from J, the junction kept 3 bases outside the gene matches. CDR3: CASRRQGDSYEQYF. The DNA for the CDR3 is TGTGCCAGCAGGAGACAGGGGGACTCCTACGAGCAGTACTTC.

This clonotype has at least ten counts. The gene calls are TRBV7-9 and TRBJ2-1; 8 bases are a match to TRBD2. In germline, CDR1 is SEHNR, CDR2 FQNEAQ (reference sequence). The CDR3 sequence is 15 residues long. J lost 8 bases, V lost 2 bases, and 8 bases had no gene match. In nucleotides, the CDR3 is TGTGCCAGCAGCTTAAGCCAGACTAGCGTGCATGAGCAGTTCTTC. Translation: CASSLSQTSVHEQFF.